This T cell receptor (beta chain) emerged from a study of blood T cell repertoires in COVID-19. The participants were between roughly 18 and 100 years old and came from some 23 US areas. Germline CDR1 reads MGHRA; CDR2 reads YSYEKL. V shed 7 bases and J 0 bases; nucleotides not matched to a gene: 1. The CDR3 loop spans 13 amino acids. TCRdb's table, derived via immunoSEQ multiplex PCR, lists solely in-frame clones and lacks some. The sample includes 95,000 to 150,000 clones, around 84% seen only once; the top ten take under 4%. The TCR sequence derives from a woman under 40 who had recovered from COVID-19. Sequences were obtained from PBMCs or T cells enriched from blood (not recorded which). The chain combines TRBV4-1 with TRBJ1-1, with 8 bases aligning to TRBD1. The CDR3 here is CASKQGVNTEAFF. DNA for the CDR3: TGCGCCAGCAAACAGGGGGTGAACACTGAAGCTTTCTTT.